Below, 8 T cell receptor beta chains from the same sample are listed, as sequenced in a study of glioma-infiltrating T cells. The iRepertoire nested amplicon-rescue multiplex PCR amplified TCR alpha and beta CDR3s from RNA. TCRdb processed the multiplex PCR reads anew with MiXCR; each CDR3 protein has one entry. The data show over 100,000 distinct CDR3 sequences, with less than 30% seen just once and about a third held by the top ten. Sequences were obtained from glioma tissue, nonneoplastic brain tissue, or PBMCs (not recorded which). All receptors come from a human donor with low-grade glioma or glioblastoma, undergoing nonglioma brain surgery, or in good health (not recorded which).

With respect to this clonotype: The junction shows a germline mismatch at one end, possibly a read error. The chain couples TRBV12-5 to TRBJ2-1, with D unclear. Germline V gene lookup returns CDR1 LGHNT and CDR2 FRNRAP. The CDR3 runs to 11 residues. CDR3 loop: CASCLVNEQFF. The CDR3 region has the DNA TGTGCTAGTTGTTTGGTAAATGAGCAGTTCTTC. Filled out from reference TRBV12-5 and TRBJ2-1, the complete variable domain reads DARVTQTPRHKVTEMGQEVTMRCQPILGHNTVFWYRQTMMQGLELLAYFRNRAPLDDSGMPKDRFSAEMPDATLATLKIQPSEPRDSAVYFCASCLVNEQFFGPGTRLTVL.

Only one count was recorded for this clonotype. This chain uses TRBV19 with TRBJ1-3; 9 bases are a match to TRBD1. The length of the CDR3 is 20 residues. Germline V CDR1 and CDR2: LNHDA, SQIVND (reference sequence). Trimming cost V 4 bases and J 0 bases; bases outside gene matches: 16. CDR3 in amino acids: CASSTDLKPGTGSSGNTIYF. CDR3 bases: TGTGCCAGTAGTACAGATCTCAAACCCGGGACAGGGAGCTCTGGAAACACCATATATTTT.

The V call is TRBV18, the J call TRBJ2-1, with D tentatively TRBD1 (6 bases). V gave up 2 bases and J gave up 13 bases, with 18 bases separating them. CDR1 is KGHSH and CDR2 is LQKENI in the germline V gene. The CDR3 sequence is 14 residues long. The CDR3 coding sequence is TGTGCCAGCTCACCAACAGGGACGACGGAGACCCAGTTCTTC. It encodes CASSPTGTTETQFF.

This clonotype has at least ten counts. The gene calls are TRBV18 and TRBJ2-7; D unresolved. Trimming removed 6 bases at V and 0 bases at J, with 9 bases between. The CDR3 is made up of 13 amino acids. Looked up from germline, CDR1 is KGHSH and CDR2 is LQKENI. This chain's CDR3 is CASSLDDSYEQYF. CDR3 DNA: TGTGCCAGCTCTCTTGATGACTCCTACGAGCAGTACTTC.

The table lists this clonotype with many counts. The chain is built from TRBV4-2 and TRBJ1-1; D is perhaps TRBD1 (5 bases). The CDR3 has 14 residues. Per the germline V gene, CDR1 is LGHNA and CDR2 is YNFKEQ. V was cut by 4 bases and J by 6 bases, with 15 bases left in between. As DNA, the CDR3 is TGTGCCAGCAGCCGAACCGGGACTTTGGCTGAAGCTTTCTTT. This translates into CASSRTGTLAEAFF.

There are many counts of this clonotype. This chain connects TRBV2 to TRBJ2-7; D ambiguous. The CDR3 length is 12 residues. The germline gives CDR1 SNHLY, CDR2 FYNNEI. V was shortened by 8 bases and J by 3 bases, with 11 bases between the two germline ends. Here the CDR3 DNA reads TGTGCCAGCCAGCACCCAAACTACGAGCAGTACTTC. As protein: CASQHPNYEQYF.

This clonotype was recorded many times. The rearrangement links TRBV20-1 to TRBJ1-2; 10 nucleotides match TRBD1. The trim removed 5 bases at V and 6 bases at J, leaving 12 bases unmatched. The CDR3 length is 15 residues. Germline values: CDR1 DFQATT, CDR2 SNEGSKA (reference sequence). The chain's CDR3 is CSARIPGQGFDGYTF. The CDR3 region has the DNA TGCAGTGCTCGCATACCGGGACAGGGGTTTGATGGCTACACCTTC.

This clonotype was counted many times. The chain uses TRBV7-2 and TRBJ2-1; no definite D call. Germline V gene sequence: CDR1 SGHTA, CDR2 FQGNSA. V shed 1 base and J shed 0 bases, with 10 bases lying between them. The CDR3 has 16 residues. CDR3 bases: TGTGCCAGCAGCTTAGTGATGGACCCCTCCTACAATGAGCAGTTCTTC. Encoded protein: CASSLVMDPSYNEQFF. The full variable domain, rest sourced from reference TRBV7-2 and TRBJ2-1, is GAGVSQSPSNKVTEKGKDVELRCDPISGHTALYWYRQSLGQGLEFLIYFQGNSAPDKSGLPSDRFSAERTGGSVSTLTIQRTQQEDSAVYLCASSLVMDPSYNEQFFGPGTRLTVL.